The T cell receptor beta chain under discussion was sequenced for a study of T-cell memory formation after mild COVID-19. This clonotype was seen a handful of times. Its target is not known. TCRdb independently ran MiXCR on the 5' RACE reads; one entry per CDR3 protein. The sample yields 250,000 to 350,000 distinct CDR3 sequences, approximately 19% seen once. V was clipped by 2 bases and J by 6 bases, with 14 bases between them. Germline CDR1 SEHNR, CDR2 FQNEAQ (reference sequence). The CDR3 runs to 15 residues. Points from the study as a whole: Mainly CM and EM harbored the contracting CD4+ clones; mainly EMRA harbored the CD8+ ones.

The TCR originated in a man aged 18 to 30 who had mild COVID-19 (a few samples of this study predate the infection). Cell type and time point are not known. The genes are TRBV7-9 and TRBJ1-5, with D possibly TRBD1 on 6 matching bases. Sequenced material: PBMCs or a T cell subset sorted from them (not recorded which). As DNA, the CDR3 is TGTGCCAGCAGCTTATCATCAGGGGCCTTTCAGCCCCAGCATTTT. It yields the protein CASSLSSGAFQPQHF.